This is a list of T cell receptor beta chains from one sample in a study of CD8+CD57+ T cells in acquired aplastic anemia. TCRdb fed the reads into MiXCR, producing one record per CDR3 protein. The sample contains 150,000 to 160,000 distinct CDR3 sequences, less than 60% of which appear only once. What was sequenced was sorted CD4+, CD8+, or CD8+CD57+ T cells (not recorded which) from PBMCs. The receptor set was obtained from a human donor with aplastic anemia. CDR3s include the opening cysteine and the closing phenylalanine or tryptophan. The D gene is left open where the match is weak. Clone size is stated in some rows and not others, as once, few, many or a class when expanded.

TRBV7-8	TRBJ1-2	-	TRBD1	CASSLGGTGGGYTF	TGTGCCAGCAGCTTAGGCGGGACAGGCGGGGGCTACACCTTC
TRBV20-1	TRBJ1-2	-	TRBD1	CSARDTTGSYGYTF	TGCAGTGCTAGAGATACGACAGGGAGCTATGGCTACACCTTC
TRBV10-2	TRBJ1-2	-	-	CASSELSATSYGYTF	TGCGCCAGCAGTGAGCTCTCCGCTACTAGCTATGGCTACACCTTC
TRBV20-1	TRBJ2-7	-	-	CSASSTGTGGNSYEQYF	TGCAGTGCTTCGTCCACGGGGACGGGGGGCAACTCCTACGAGCAGTACTTC
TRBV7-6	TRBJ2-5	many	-	CASSLEVQETQYF	TGTGCCAGCAGCTTAGAGGTCCAAGAGACCCAGTACTTC
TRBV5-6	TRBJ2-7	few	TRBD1	CASSLRTGRDEQYF	TGTGCCAGCAGCTTGCGGACAGGGCGCGACGAGCAGTACTTC
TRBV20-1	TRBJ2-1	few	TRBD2	CSASPVLAGTNEQFF	TGCAGTGCATCGCCCGTACTAGCGGGAACAAATGAGCAGTTCTTC
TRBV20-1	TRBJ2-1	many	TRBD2	CSGTSGGIYNEQFF	TGCAGTGGGACTAGCGGGGGGATATACAATGAGCAGTTCTTC
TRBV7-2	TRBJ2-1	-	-	CASSRTPRNEQFF	TGTGCCAGTAGCAGGACTCCCCGAAATGAGCAGTTCTTC
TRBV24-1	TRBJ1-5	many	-	CATPGLVEGTSNQPQHF	TGTGCCACCCCCGGGTTGGTGGAGGGGACGAGCAATCAGCCCCAGCATTTT
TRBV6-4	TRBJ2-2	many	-	CASSPGTTGELFF	TGTGCCAGCAGCCCCGGGACAACCGGGGAGCTGTTTTTT
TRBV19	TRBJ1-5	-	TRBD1	CASSSGQGDQPQHF	TGTGCCAGTAGTTCGGGACAGGGTGATCAGCCCCAGCATTTT
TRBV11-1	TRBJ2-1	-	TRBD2	CASTGLAGGEENWYNEQFF	TGTGCCAGCACCGGACTAGCGGGGGGAGAGGAGAACTGGTACAATGAGCAGTTCTTC
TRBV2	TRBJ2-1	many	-	CASSTKRDSRMGLVNEQFF	TGTGCCAGCAGTACAAAGCGGGACAGCCGGATGGGTTTGGTCAATGAGCAGTTCTTC
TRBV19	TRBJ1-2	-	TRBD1	CATSRDSYGYTF	TGTGCCACATCCCGGGACAGCTATGGCTACACCTTC
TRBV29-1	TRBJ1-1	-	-	CSAQGSMNTEAFF	TGCAGCGCCCAAGGCAGTATGAACACTGAAGCTTTCTTT
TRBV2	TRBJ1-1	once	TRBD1	CASSQTGITEAFF	TGTGCCAGCAGTCAGACAGGGATAACTGAAGCTTTCTTT
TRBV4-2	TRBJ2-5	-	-	CASSHPDRQETQYF	TGTGCCAGCAGCCATCCCGACAGACAAGAGACCCAGTACTTC
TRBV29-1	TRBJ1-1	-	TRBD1	CSVEGDRVSNTEAFF	TGCAGCGTTGAAGGGGACAGGGTCTCGAACACTGAAGCTTTCTTT
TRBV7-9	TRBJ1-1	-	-	CASSLVRAEAFF	TGTGCCAGCAGCTTAGTCAGGGCTGAAGCTTTCTTT
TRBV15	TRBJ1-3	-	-	CATSRDGWESSGNTIYF	TGTGCCACCAGCAGAGATGGCTGGGAGAGCTCTGGAAACACCATATATTTT
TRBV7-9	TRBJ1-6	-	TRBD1	CASRSGQIYSPLHF	TGTGCCAGCAGATCGGGACAGATCTATTCACCCCTCCACTTT
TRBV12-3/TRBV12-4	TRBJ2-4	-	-	CASSSTDRRVIQYF	TGTGCCAGCAGCTCTACGGACAGGAGGGTCATTCAGTACTTC
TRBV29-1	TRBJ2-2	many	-	CSVEFSGRTGELFF	TGCAGCGTTGAATTTTCGGGGAGGACCGGGGAGCTGTTTTTT
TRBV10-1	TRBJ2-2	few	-	CASSEGETPNTGELFF	TGCGCCAGCAGTGAGGGGGAAACCCCCAACACCGGGGAGCTGTTTTTT
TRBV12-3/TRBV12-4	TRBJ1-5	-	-	CASKLGGRNQPQHF	TGTGCCAGCAAACTGGGGGGGCGCAATCAGCCCCAGCATTTT
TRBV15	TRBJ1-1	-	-	CATSNGVMNTEAFF	TGTGCCACCAGCAACGGGGTAATGAACACTGAAGCTTTCTTT
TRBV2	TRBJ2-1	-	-	CASTLANEQFF	TGTGCCAGCACCCTGGCCAATGAGCAGTTCTTC
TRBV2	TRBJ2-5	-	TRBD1	CASSDRTGETQYF	TGTGCCAGCAGTGATAGGACAGGAGAGACCCAGTACTTC
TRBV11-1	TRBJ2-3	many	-	CASSFRDSRATDTQYF	TGTGCCAGCAGCTTCCGGGACTCCCGTGCCACAGATACGCAGTATTTT
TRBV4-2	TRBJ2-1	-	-	CASSQVGYHEQFF	TGTGCCAGCAGCCAAGTAGGGTACCATGAGCAGTTCTTC
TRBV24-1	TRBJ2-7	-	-	CATSDARGYEQYF	TGTGCCACCAGTGATGCCAGGGGCTACGAGCAGTACTTC
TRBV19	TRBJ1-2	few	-	CASRKDGNYGYTF	TGTGCCAGTAGGAAGGACGGGAACTATGGCTACACCTTC